The present entry profiles one T cell receptor (beta chain) with its context. Its specificity is unknown. Deletions cut 7 bases from V and 9 bases from J, with 10 bases between. From germline, CDR1 is DFQATT and CDR2 SNEGSKA (reference sequence). The CDR3 is made up of 10 amino acids. These data originate in a study of T cell responses to AZD1222 COVID-19 vaccine. Findings and caveats of the study: Clonal diversity may have been underestimated in mostly white British donors. It was only six AZD1222 recipients who were seropositive at baseline. Unmutated regions of variants are reportedly targeted by nearly half of spike-specific TCRs. Spike-spanning, vaccine-associated CD4 TCRs were dominant at 160-218 and 743-854.

Some clones are missing from TCRdb's copy, which holds only in-frame ones; the method was immunoSEQ multiplex PCR. The table lists fewer than 250,000 clones, roughly 91% of them singletons. This sequence joins TRBV20-1 and TRBJ1-5; D is unresolved. The sequence came from an adult in good health. The sample in question was peripheral blood, obtained on day 0 of MenACWY control vaccination. CDR3 DNA: TGCAGTGTGGGTCGTGGGCCCCAGCATTTT. Translation: CSVGRGPQHF.